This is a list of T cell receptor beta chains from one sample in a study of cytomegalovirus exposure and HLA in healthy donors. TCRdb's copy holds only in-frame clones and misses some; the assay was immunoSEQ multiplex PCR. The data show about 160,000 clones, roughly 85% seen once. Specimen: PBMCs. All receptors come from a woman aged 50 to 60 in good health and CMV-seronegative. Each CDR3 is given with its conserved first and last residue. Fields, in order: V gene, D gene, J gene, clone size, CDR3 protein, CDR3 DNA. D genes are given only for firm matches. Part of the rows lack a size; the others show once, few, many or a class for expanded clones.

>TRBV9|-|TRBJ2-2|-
CASSVEGRPSNTGELFF
TGTGCCAGCAGCGTAGAAGGCAGGCCCTCGAACACCGGGGAGCTGTTTTTT
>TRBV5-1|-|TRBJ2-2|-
CASSLAGDGELFF
TGCGCCAGCAGCTTGGCCGGGGACGGGGAGCTGTTTTTT
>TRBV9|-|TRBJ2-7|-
CASSVDDSSSYEQYF
TGTGCCAGCAGCGTAGACGACAGTAGCTCCTACGAGCAGTACTTC
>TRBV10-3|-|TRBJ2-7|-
CAIPVGQYF
TGTGCCATACCTGTCGGGCAGTACTTC
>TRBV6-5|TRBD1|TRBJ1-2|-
CASSRFDRGPGYTF
TGTGCCAGCAGTCGTTTCGACAGGGGTCCTGGCTACACCTTC
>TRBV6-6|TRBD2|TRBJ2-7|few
CASSRTSGSNYEQYF
TGTGCCAGCAGTCGAACTAGCGGGAGTAATTACGAGCAGTACTTC
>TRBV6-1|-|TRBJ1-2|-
CASSEGKRDGYTF
TGTGCCAGCAGTGAGGGCAAGAGAGATGGCTACACCTTC
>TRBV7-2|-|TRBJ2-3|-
CASTPGMEDTQYF
TGTGCCAGCACCCCGGGAATGGAAGATACGCAGTATTTT
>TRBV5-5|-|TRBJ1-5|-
CASSHKEGQSNQPQHF
TGTGCCAGCAGCCACAAGGAAGGACAAAGCAATCAGCCCCAGCATTTT
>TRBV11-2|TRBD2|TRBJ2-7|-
CASSFPASGRYEQYF
TGTGCCAGCAGCTTTCCGGCTAGCGGGAGATACGAGCAGTACTTC
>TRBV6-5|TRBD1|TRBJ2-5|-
CASIQTGTETQYF
TGTGCCAGCATCCAGACAGGGACAGAGACCCAGTACTTC
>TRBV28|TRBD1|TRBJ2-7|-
CASTQAGTGSYEQYF
TGTGCCAGCACCCAGGCGGGGACAGGCTCCTACGAGCAGTACTTC
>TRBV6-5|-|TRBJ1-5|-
CASSYSGLYQPQHF
TGTGCCAGCAGTTACTCCGGGTTGTATCAGCCCCAGCATTTT
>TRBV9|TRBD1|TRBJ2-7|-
CASSDEAGTGFLEQYF
TGTGCCAGCAGCGACGAGGCCGGGACAGGGTTTCTCGAGCAGTACTTC
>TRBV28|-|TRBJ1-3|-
CASSPHTLSGNTIYF
TGTGCCAGCAGTCCTCACACCCTCTCTGGAAACACCATATATTTT
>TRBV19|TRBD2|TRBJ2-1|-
CASSPLADTSKAYNEQFF
TGTGCCAGTAGTCCACTAGCGGACACCTCGAAGGCTTACAATGAGCAGTTCTTC
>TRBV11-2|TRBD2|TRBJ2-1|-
CASSQTLLAGGYNEQFF
TGTGCCAGCAGCCAAACCCTACTGGCGGGGGGCTACAATGAGCAGTTCTTC
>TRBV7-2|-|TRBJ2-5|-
CASSLGWTVQETQYF
TGTGCCAGCAGCTTAGGGTGGACAGTTCAAGAGACCCAGTACTTC
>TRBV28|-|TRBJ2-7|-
CASSLVIQVYEQYF
TGTGCCAGCAGTTTAGTAATACAGGTCTACGAGCAGTACTTC
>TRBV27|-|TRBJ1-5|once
CASSLGSMGHSLGQPQHF
TGTGCCAGCAGTTTAGGTAGTATGGGACACTCCCTGGGTCAGCCCCAGCATTTT
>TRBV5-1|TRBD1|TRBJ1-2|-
CASSAATGGYGYTF
TGCGCCAGCAGCGCTGCTACAGGGGGTTATGGCTACACCTTC
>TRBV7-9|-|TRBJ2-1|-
CASSLLGLNNEQFF
TGTGCCAGCAGCTTACTGGGACTCAACAATGAGCAGTTCTTC
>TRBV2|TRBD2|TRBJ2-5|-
CASKRASGYQETQYF
TGTGCCAGCAAGCGGGCTAGCGGATACCAAGAGACCCAGTACTTC
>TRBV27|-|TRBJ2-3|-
CASSFRDGGTDTQYF
TGTGCCAGCAGTTTCAGGGATGGGGGCACAGATACGCAGTATTTT
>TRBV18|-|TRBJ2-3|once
CASSHATSGRTDTQYF
TGTGCCAGCTCACACGCGACTAGTGGTAGGACAGATACGCAGTATTTT
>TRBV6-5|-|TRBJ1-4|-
CASSADSRYEKLFF
TGTGCCAGCAGTGCCGACAGTCGCTACGAAAAACTGTTTTTT
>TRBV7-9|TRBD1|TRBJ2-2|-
CASSSGGTGELFF
TGTGCCAGCAGCTCAGGGGGCACCGGGGAGCTGTTTTTT
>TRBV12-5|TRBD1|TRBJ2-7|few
CASALPPTRTGPYEQYF
TGTGCTAGTGCCCTCCCCCCGACCCGGACAGGGCCCTACGAGCAGTACTTC
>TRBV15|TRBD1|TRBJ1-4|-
CATSLDRGTEKLFF
TGTGCCACCAGCCTTGACAGGGGCACTGAAAAACTGTTTTTT
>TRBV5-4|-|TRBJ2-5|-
CASSLAYLGLQETQYF
TGTGCCAGCAGCTTGGCTTATTTGGGACTCCAAGAGACCCAGTACTTC
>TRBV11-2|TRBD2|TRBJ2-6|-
CASSLLSGTTISGANVLTF
TGTGCCAGCAGCTTGCTTTCCGGGACTACGATCTCTGGGGCCAACGTCCTGACTTTC
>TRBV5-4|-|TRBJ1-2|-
CASSLPQGFGNYGYTF
TGTGCCAGCAGTTTACCCCAGGGTTTTGGTAACTATGGCTACACCTTC
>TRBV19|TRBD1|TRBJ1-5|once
CASTNPSTGSWNQPQHF
TGTGCCAGTACGAACCCATCGACAGGGTCTTGGAATCAGCCCCAGCATTTT
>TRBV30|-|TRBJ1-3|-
CAWRHSGNTIYF
TGTGCCTGGCGACACTCTGGAAACACCATATATTTT
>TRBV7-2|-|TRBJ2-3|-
CASSARYTDTQYF
TGTGCCAGCAGCGCCAGGTACACAGATACGCAGTATTTT
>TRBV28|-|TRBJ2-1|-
CASSLGGSYNEQFF
TGTGCCAGCAGTTTGGGGGGCTCCTACAATGAGCAGTTCTTC
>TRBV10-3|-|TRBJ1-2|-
CAISDGIDGYTF
TGTGCCATCAGTGACGGGATTGATGGCTACACCTTC
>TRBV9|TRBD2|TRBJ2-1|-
CASSGGLAGVSTYNEQFF
TGTGCCAGCAGCGGGGGACTAGCGGGAGTGTCGACCTACAATGAGCAGTTCTTC
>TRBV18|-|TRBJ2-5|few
CASSPEETQYF
TGTGCCAGCTCACCAGAGGAGACCCAGTACTTC
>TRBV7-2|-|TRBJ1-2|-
CASSFREPYGYTF
TGTGCCAGCAGCTTCCGTGAGCCATATGGCTACACCTTC
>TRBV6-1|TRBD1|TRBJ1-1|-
CASSEGSGTGSLDTEAFF
TGTGCCAGCAGTGAAGGATCCGGGACAGGGTCTTTGGACACTGAAGCTTTCTTT
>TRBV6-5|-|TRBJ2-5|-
CASTTQGDSGGPQYF
TGTGCCAGCACCACACAGGGGGACTCCGGGGGGCCCCAGTACTTC
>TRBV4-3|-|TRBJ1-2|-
CASSQALRGQANYGYTF
TGCGCCAGCAGCCAAGCTCTGAGGGGACAAGCTAACTATGGCTACACCTTC
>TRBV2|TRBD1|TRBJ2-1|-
CASSELDRWNEQFF
TGTGCCAGCAGTGAATTGGACAGGTGGAATGAGCAGTTCTTC
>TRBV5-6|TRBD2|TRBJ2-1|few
CASSWPVAGDFNEQFF
TGTGCCAGCAGCTGGCCCGTAGCGGGAGATTTCAATGAGCAGTTCTTC
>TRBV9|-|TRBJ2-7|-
CASSVGMGSEQYF
TGTGCCAGCAGCGTAGGGATGGGCAGCGAGCAGTACTTC
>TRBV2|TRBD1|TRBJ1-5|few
CASSLQGVSNQPQHF
TGTGCCAGCAGTCTACAGGGGGTGAGCAATCAGCCCCAGCATTTT
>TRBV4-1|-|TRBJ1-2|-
CASSQGQLNYGYTF
TGCGCCAGCAGCCAAGGACAGTTAAACTATGGCTACACCTTC
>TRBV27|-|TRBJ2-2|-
CASSQGGWVTGELFF
TGTGCCAGCAGTCAAGGCGGGTGGGTGACCGGGGAGCTGTTTTTT
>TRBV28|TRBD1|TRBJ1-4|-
CASSDTGATNEKLFF
TGTGCCAGCAGTGATACAGGGGCAACTAATGAAAAACTGTTTTTT
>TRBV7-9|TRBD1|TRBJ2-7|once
CASSETGTGLNEQYF
TGTGCCAGCAGCGAAACCGGGACAGGGCTCAACGAGCAGTACTTC
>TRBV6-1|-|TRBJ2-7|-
CASTTGTYEQYF
TGTGCCAGCACAACGGGAACCTACGAGCAGTACTTC
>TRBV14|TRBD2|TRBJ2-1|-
CASSQASGKSYNEQFF
TGTGCCAGCAGCCAAGCTAGCGGGAAGTCCTACAATGAGCAGTTCTTC
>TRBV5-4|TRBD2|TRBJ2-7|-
CASSPGLAGGLTYEQYF
TGTGCCAGCAGCCCGGGACTAGCGGGAGGCCTCACCTACGAGCAGTACTTC
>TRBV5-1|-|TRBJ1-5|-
CASSLGPEVFGNQPQHF
TGCGCCAGCAGCTTGGGGCCCGAGGTTTTCGGCAATCAGCCCCAGCATTTT